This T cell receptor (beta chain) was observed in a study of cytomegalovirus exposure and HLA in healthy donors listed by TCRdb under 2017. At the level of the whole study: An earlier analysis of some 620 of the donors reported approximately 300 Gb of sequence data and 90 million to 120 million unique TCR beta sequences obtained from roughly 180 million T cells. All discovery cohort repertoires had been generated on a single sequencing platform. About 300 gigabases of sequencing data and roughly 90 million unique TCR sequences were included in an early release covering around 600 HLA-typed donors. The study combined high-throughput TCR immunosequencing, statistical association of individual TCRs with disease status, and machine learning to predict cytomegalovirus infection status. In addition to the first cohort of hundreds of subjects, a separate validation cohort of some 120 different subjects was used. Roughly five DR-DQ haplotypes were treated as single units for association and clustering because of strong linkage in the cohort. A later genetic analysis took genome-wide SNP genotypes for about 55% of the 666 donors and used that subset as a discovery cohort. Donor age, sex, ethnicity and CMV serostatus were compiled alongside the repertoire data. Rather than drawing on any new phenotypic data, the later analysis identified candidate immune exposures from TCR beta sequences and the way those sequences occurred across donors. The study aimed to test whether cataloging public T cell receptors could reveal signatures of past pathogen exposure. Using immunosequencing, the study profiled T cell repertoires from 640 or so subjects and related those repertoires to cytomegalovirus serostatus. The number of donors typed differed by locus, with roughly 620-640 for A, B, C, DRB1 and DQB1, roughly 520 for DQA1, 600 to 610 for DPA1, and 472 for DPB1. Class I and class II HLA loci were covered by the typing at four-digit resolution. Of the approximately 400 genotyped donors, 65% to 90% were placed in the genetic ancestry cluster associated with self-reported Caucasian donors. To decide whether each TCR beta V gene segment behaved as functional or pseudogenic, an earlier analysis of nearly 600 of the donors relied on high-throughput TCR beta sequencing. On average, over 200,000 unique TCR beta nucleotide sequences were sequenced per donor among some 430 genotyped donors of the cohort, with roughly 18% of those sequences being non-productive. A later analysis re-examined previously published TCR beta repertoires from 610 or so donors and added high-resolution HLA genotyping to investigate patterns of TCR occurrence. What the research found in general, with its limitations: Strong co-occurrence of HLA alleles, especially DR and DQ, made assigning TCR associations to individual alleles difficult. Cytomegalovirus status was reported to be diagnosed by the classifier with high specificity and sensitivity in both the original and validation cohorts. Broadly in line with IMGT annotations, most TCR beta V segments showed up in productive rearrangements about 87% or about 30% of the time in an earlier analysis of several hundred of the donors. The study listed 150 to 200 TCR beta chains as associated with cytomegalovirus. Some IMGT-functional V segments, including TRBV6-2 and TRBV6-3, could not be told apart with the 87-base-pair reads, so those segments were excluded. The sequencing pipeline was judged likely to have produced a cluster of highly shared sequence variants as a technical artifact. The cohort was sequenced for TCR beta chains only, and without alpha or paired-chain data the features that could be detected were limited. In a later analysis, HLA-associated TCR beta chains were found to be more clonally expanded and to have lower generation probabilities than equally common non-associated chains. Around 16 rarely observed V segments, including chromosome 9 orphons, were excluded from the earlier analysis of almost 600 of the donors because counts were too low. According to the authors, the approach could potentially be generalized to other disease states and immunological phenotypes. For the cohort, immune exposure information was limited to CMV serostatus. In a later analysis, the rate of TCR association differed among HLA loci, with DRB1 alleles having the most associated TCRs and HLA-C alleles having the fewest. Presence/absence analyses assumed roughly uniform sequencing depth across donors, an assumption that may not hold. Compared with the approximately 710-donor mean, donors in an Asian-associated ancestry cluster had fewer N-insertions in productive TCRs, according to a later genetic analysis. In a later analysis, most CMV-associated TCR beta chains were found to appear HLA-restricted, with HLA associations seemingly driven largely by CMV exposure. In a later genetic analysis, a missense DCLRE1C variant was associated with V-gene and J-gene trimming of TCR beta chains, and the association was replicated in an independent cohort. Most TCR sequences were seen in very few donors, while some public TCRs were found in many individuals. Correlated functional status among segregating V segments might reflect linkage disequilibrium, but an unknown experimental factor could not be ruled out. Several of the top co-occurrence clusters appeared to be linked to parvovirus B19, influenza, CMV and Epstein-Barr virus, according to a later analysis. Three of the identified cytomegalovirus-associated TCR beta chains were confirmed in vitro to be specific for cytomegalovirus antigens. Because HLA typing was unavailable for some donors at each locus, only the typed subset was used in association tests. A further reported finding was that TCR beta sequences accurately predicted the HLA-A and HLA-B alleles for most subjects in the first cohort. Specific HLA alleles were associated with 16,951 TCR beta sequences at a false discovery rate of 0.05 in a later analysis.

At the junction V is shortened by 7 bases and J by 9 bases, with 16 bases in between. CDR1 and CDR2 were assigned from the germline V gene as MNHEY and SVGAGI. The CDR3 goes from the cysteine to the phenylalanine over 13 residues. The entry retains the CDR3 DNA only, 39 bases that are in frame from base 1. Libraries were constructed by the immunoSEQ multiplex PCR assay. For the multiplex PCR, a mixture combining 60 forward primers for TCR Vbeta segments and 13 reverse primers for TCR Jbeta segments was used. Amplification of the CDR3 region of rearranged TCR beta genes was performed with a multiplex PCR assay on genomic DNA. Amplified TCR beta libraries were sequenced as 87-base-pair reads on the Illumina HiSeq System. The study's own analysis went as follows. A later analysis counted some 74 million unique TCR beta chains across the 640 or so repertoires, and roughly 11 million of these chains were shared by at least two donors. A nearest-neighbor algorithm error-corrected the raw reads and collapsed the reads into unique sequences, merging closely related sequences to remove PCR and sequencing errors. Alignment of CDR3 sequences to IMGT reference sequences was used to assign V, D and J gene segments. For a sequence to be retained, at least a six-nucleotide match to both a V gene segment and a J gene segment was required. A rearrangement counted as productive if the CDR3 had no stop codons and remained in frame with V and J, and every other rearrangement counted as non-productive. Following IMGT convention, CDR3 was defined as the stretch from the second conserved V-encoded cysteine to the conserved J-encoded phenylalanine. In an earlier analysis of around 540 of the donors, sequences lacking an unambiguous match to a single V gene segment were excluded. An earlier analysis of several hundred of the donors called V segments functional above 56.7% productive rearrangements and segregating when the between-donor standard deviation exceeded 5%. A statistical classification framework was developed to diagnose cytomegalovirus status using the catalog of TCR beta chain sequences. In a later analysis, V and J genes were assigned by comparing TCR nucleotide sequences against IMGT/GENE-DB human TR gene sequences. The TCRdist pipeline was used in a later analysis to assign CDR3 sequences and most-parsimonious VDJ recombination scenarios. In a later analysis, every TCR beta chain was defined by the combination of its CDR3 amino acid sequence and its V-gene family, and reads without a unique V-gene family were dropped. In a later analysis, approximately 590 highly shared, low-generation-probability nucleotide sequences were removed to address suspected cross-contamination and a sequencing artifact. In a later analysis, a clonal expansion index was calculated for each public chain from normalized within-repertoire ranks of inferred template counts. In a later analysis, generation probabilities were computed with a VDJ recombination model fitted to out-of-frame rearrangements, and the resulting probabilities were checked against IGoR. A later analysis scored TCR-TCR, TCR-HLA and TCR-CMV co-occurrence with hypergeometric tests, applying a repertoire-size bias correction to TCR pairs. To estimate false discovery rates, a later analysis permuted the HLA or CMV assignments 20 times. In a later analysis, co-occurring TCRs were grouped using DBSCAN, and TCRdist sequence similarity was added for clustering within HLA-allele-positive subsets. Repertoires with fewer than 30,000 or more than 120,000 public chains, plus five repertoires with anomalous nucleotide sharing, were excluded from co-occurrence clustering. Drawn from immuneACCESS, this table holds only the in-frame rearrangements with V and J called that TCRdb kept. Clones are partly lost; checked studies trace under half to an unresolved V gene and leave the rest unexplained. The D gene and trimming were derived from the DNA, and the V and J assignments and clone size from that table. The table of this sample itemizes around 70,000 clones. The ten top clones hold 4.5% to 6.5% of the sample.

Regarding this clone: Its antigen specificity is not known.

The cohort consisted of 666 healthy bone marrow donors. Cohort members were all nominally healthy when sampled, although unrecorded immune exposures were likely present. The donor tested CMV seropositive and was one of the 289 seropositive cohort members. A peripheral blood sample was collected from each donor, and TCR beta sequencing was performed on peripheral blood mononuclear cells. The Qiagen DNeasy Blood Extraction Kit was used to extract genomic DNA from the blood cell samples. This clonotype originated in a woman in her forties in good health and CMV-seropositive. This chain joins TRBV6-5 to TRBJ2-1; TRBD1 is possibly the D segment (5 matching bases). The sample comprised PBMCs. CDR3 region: CASTPERGGEQFF. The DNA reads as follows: TGTGCCAGCACCCCAGAAAGGGGCGGTGAGCAGTTCTTC.